This T cell receptor (beta chain) derives from a study of graft-versus-host responses after intestinal transplantation. Study in general: Recipients obtained multivisceral, liver-intestinal, or isolated intestinal transplants. Anti-thymocyte globulin induction, then tacrolimus and steroids for about 3 years, went to all recipients. General study results and limits: GvH clonotypes were identified within recipient marrow, with a subset emerging first in ileum or blood.

Note on this clone: The antigen is undetermined.

Profiled with immunoSEQ multiplex PCR; TCRdb holds only in-frame clones, not every one. This table has roughly 77,000 clones, approximately 88% appearing once. CDR3 length equals 16 residues. Germline-derived CDR1 and CDR2 are WNHNN and SYGVQD (reference sequence). V was pared by 0 bases and J by 2 bases, with 7 bases of the junction left unmatched. The sample in question was unstimulated CD8+ T cells sorted from spleen or lymph node cells, obtained before intestinal transplant. The chain is built from TRBV10-1 and TRBJ2-7; 7 nucleotides line up with TRBD2. The sequence derives from a human donor who received an intestinal transplant. CDR3 sequence: CASSESLTSETYEQYF. In nucleotides, the CDR3 is TGCGCCAGCAGTGAGTCGCTCACTAGCGAGACCTACGAGCAGTACTTC.